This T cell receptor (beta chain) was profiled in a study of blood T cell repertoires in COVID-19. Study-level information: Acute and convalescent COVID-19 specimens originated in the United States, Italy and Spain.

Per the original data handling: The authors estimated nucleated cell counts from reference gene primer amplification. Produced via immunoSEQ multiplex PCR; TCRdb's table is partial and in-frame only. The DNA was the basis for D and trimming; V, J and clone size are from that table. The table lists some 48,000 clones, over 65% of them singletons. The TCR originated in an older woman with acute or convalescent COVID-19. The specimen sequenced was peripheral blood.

The CDR3: CASGLVMGALVDTEAFF. The CDR3 bases are TGTGCTAGTGGTTTGGTAATGGGGGCACTGGTGGACACTGAAGCTTTCTTT. The rearrangement links TRBV12-5 to TRBJ1-1; a possible D gene is TRBD1 (6 bases). V lost 0 bases and J 3 bases, leaving 17 bases between the germline ends. CDR1 and CDR2 (germline): LGHNT, FRNRAP. The CDR3 covers 17 residues.